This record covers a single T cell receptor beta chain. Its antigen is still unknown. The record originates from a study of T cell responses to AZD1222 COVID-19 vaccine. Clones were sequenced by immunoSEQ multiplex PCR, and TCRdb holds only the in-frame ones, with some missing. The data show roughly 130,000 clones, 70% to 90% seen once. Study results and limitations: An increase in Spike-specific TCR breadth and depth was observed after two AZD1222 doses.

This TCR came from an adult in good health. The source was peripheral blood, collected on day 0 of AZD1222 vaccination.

CDR3 protein: CATSDPGGSSYEQYF. CDR3 DNA sequence: TGTGCCACCAGTGACCCAGGGGGCTCATCCTACGAGCAGTACTTC. The chain employs TRBV24-1 and TRBJ2-7, with 8 bases identical to TRBD1. After removal of 4 bases from V and 1 base from J, the junction contained 5 bases not matched to a gene. The CDR3 consists of 15 residues. Per germline, CDR1 KGHDR and CDR2 SFDVKD.